The 10 T cell receptor beta chains below were found in one sample sequenced in a study of blood T cell repertoires in COVID-19. Here immunoSEQ multiplex PCR was the method, and the copy in TCRdb shows in-frame clones only, minus some. The sample has fewer than 250,000 clones, approximately 86% seen once; the top ten hold roughly 0.69%. Specimen: peripheral blood. The source of these receptors is a man in his forties or fifties with acute or convalescent COVID-19.

The chain carries TRBV2 and TRBJ1-2, with unresolved D. This CDR3 region has 14 residues. The V end lost 6 bases, the J end lost 4 bases, and 15 bases lay between the germline ends. Germline V gives CDR1 SNHLY, CDR2 FYNNEI. The CDR3 protein is CASREPGAGYGYTF. The CDR3 DNA is TGTGCCAGCAGGGAACCGGGAGCAGGCTATGGCTACACCTTC.

The genes are TRBV14 and TRBJ2-3; a weak D match, TRBD2 (6 bases). The CDR3 sequence is 14 residues long. Germline CDR1 reads SGHDN; CDR2 reads FVKESK. The V end was cut by 4 bases, the J end by 0 bases, with 8 bases between. CDR3 in DNA: TGTGCCAGCAGCCCAGGGACTAGCACAGATACGCAGTATTTT. Amino acid sequence: CASSPGTSTDTQYF.

The chain employs TRBV5-1 and TRBJ2-2, with D maybe TRBD1 (6 bases). V was trimmed by 0 bases and J by 5 bases, leaving 17 bases between them. CDR1 SGHRS and CDR2 YFSETQ come from the germline V gene. This CDR3 has 17 amino acids. CDR3 residues: CASSLGQGSPITGELFF. CDR3 nucleotides: TGCGCCAGCAGCTTGGGGCAGGGGTCACCCATAACCGGGGAGCTGTTTTTT.

The V gene is TRBV7-9, the J gene TRBJ1-2; D is unclear. This CDR3 is 12 amino acids long. Germline V gene lookup returns CDR1 SEHNR and CDR2 FQNEAQ (reference sequence). The ends were cut back, 3 bases at V and 4 bases at J, with 6 bases in the middle. The CDR3 reads CASSLSVYGYTF. CDR3 nucleotide sequence: TGTGCCAGCAGCTTGAGCGTCTATGGCTACACCTTC.

This clone has a single count. This sequence joins TRBV6-1 and TRBJ2-1; TRBD2 aligns across 11 bases. This CDR3 is built from 17 residues. V shed 3 bases, J shed 7 bases, and the junction held 11 bases outside the gene matches. CDR1 and CDR2 from the germline V gene are MNHNS and SASEGT. The CDR3 DNA reads as TGTGCCAGCAGTGAGAGAGTAGCGGGGGGGCCGAATAATGAGCAGTTCTTC. Amino acids: CASSERVAGGPNNEQFF.

This clone has only one observation. This sample includes further DNA sequences coding for the same CDR3. V gene TRBV5-1 combines with J gene TRBJ1-1; weak D call: TRBD1 (5 bases). Trimming removed 1 base at V and 1 base at J, with 5 bases between. CDR3 length: 13 residues. The germline V gene encodes CDR1 SGHRS and CDR2 YFSETQ. CDR3 loop: CASSLTGNTEAFF. DNA of the CDR3: TGCGCCAGCAGCTTGACAGGGAACACTGAAGCTTTCTTT.

The count of this clone is one. This rearrangement joins TRBV19 to TRBJ1-5; 11 bases are a match to TRBD1. Germline trimming cut 5 bases from V and 9 bases from J; bases unmatched to any gene: 6. This CDR3 is built from 14 residues. Germline CDR1 reads LNHDA; CDR2 reads SQIVND (reference sequence). DNA of the CDR3: TGTGCCAGTAGTGTGAGGACAGGGGGCTCGCCCCAGCATTTT. Protein product: CASSVRTGGSPQHF.

CDR3 coding DNA: TGTGCCAGCAGCTTGGCCGGCGGGAATGGCCAAGAGACCCAGTACTTC. This sequence encodes CASSLAGGNGQETQYF. The J gene is TRBJ2-5, the V gene TRBV5-5, with D possibly matching TRBD2 (6 bases). The CDR3 is 16 residues long. Germline CDR1 reads SGHKS; CDR2 reads YYEKEE (reference sequence). The germline V and J ends were trimmed by 0 bases and 1 base, with 13 bases remaining between them.

The rearrangement uses TRBV6-5 and TRBJ1-2, with 8 bases aligning to TRBD1. This CDR3 contains 15 residues. The germline V gene encodes CDR1 MNHEY and CDR2 SVGAGI. The ends lost 6 bases at V and 4 bases at J; junction bases unmatched: 10. The CDR3 nucleotides are TGTGCCAGCAGCCCAGACAGGGGTGAGGGCTATGGCTACACCTTC. Protein product: CASSPDRGEGYGYTF.

The chain has TRBV27 and TRBJ2-1; the match to TRBD2 covers 10 bases. V lost 1 base and J lost 1; bases outside the gene matches: 4. Germline CDR1 is MNHEY and CDR2 is SMNVEV (reference sequence). The CDR3 is made up of 17 amino acids. The CDR3 spells CASSLWPTSGSYNEQFF. For the CDR3, the DNA is TGTGCCAGCAGTTTATGGCCGACTAGCGGGTCCTACAATGAGCAGTTCTTC.